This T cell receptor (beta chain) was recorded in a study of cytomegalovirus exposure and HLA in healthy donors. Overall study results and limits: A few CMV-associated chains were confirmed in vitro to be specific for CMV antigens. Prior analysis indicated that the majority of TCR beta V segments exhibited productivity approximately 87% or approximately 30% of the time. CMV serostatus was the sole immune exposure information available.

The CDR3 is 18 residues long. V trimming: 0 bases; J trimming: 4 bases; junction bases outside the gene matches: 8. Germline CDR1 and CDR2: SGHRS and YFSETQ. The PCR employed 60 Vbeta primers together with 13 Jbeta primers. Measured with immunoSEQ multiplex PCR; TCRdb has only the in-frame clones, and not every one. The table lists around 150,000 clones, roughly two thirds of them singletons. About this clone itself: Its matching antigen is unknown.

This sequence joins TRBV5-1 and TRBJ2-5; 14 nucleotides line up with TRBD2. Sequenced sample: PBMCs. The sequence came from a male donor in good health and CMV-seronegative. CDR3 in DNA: TGCGCCAGCAGCTTGGAGGTGGGACTAGCGGGGGTAGGAGAGACCCAGTACTTC. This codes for CASSLEVGLAGVGETQYF.